The rows below give T cell receptor beta chains drawn from one sample of a study of spatial heterogeneity in lung cancer. TCRdb used MiXCR to reprocess the 5' RACE reads, holding one entry per CDR3 protein. The data hold more than 85,000 distinct CDR3 sequences, with around 9% observed a single time. The sample here was PBMCs, taken at surgery. These receptors all stem from a male donor with early-stage non-small cell lung cancer. CDR3s include the opening cysteine and the closing phenylalanine or tryptophan. Each record gives: D gene, clone size, V gene, J gene, CDR3 protein, CDR3 DNA. D genes are given only for firm matches. The size entry is marked missing in some rows and otherwise reads once, few, many or a size class.

D: NA
size: few
V: TRBV5-1
J: TRBJ2-5
CDR3: CASSLGASEETQYF
DNA: TGCGCCAGCAGCTTGGGGGCTAGCGAAGAGACCCAGTACTTC

D: NA
size: many
V: TRBV2
J: TRBJ1-2
CDR3: CASSERQLYGYTF
DNA: TGTGCCAGCAGTGAACGACAGCTATATGGCTACACCTTC

D: TRBD2
size: NA
V: TRBV5-1
J: TRBJ2-3
CDR3: CASSGGLAGDTQYF
DNA: TGCGCCAGCAGCGGGGGACTAGCAGGAGATACGCAGTATTTT

D: TRBD1
size: few
V: TRBV14
J: TRBJ2-7
CDR3: CASSPSLTGGEQYF
DNA: TGTGCCAGCAGCCCTAGCCTGACAGGGGGGGAGCAGTACTTC

D: TRBD2
size: many
V: TRBV12-3/TRBV12-4
J: TRBJ2-1
CDR3: CASSSSGGPVNEQFF
DNA: TGTGCCAGCAGCTCTAGCGGGGGGCCCGTCAATGAGCAGTTCTTC

D: NA
size: few
V: TRBV4-1
J: TRBJ2-1
CDR3: CASSREGAANEQFF
DNA: TGCGCCAGCAGCCGAGAAGGGGCGGCTAATGAGCAGTTCTTC

D: NA
size: NA
V: TRBV6-2/TRBV6-3
J: TRBJ2-7
CDR3: CASGRGTYEQYF
DNA: TGTGCCAGCGGGAGGGGGACCTACGAGCAGTACTTC

D: TRBD2
size: NA
V: TRBV4-2
J: TRBJ2-7
CDR3: CASSQEAGGLAEQYF
DNA: TGTGCCAGCAGCCAGGAAGCGGGAGGCTTGGCCGAGCAGTACTTC

D: NA
size: few
V: TRBV7-9
J: TRBJ1-2
CDR3: CASSLYPQAGYTF
DNA: TGTGCCAGCAGCTTATACCCACAGGCTGGCTACACCTTC

D: NA
size: many
V: TRBV3-1
J: TRBJ1-1
CDR3: CASSPQGTGAFF
DNA: TGTGCCAGCAGCCCTCAGGGAACCGGGGCTTTCTTT

D: NA
size: NA
V: TRBV6-1
J: TRBJ2-2
CDR3: CASMYPGPTIAGELFF
DNA: TGTGCCAGCATGTACCCCGGGCCAACAATCGCCGGGGAGCTGTTTTTT

D: NA
size: many
V: TRBV10-3
J: TRBJ2-2
CDR3: CAISDGGRGTGELFF
DNA: TGTGCCATCAGCGACGGGGGCAGGGGGACCGGGGAGCTGTTTTTT

D: NA
size: many
V: TRBV11-1
J: TRBJ2-1
CDR3: CASSLDNEQFF
DNA: TGTGCCAGCAGCTTAGACAATGAGCAGTTCTTC

D: NA
size: few
V: TRBV12-3/TRBV12-4
J: TRBJ2-5
CDR3: CASSRDRNQETQYF
DNA: TGTGCCAGCAGTAGAGACAGGAACCAAGAGACCCAGTACTTC

D: NA
size: few
V: TRBV6-5
J: TRBJ2-1
CDR3: CASSYSRRGSSYNEQFF
DNA: TGTGCCAGCAGTTACTCGAGGAGGGGGAGCTCCTACAATGAGCAGTTCTTC

D: TRBD1
size: few
V: TRBV6-1
J: TRBJ2-7
CDR3: CASSALGQGAYEQYF
DNA: TGTGCCAGCAGTGCCCTGGGACAGGGAGCCTACGAGCAGTACTTC

D: NA
size: few
V: TRBV29-1
J: TRBJ2-5
CDR3: CSVGYQETQYF
DNA: TGCAGCGTAGGATACCAAGAGACCCAGTACTTC

D: TRBD1
size: NA
V: TRBV29-1
J: TRBJ2-5
CDR3: CSASDRGQRQRETQYF
DNA: TGCAGCGCAAGCGACAGGGGGCAGCGCCAGCGAGAGACCCAGTACTTC

D: NA
size: NA
V: TRBV25-1
J: TRBJ1-3
CDR3: CASSESVTGNTIYF
DNA: TGTGCCAGCAGTGAATCCGTTACTGGAAACACCATATATTTT

D: TRBD2
size: many
V: TRBV11-1
J: TRBJ2-1
CDR3: CASSSPGLAGVEQFF
DNA: TGTGCCAGCAGCTCACCGGGACTAGCGGGAGTTGAGCAGTTCTTC

D: NA
size: many
V: TRBV20-1
J: TRBJ1-1
CDR3: CSARGGAKDTEAFF
DNA: TGCAGTGCTAGGGGGGGGGCCAAGGATACTGAAGCTTTCTTT

D: TRBD2
size: few
V: TRBV20-1
J: TRBJ2-5
CDR3: CSASGSGRSQYF
DNA: TGCAGTGCTAGTGGTAGCGGGAGATCCCAGTACTTC

D: NA
size: NA
V: TRBV5-1
J: TRBJ1-2
CDR3: CASSFGTVNHYGYTF
DNA: TGCGCCAGCAGCTTTGGGACTGTTAATCACTATGGCTACACCTTC

D: NA
size: many
V: TRBV3-1
J: TRBJ1-4
CDR3: CASSQMRGTNEKLFF
DNA: TGTGCCAGCAGCCAAATGAGGGGCACTAATGAAAAACTGTTTTTT

D: NA
size: NA
V: TRBV6-6
J: TRBJ1-1
CDR3: CASSLLGREAFF
DNA: TGTGCCAGCAGCCTACTCGGCCGTGAAGCTTTCTTT

D: TRBD1
size: few
V: TRBV6-5
J: TRBJ2-4
CDR3: CASKEGAGAKNIQYF
DNA: TGTGCCAGCAAAGAGGGGGCCGGAGCCAAAAACATTCAGTACTTC

D: TRBD1
size: many
V: TRBV28
J: TRBJ2-7
CDR3: CASSPLQGAGDEQYF
DNA: TGTGCCAGCAGTCCACTCCAGGGGGCAGGGGACGAGCAGTACTTC

D: NA
size: many
V: TRBV29-1
J: TRBJ1-2
CDR3: CSVGKANYGYTF
DNA: TGCAGCGTGGGTAAAGCTAACTATGGCTACACCTTC

D: TRBD1
size: many
V: TRBV25-1
J: TRBJ2-2
CDR3: CASKARQGRAGELFF
DNA: TGTGCCAGCAAGGCCCGACAGGGAAGGGCCGGGGAGCTGTTTTTT

D: NA
size: few
V: TRBV5-1
J: TRBJ2-7
CDR3: CASKGTSSYEQYF
DNA: TGCGCCAGCAAGGGGACATCGTCCTACGAGCAGTACTTC

D: NA
size: many
V: TRBV29-1
J: TRBJ2-7
CDR3: CSVVGQGQGEQYF
DNA: TGCAGCGTTGTCGGTCAGGGGCAGGGGGAGCAGTACTTC

D: NA
size: NA
V: TRBV12-3/TRBV12-4
J: TRBJ1-4
CDR3: CASSPTLIREKLFF
DNA: TGTGCCAGCAGTCCGACCCTTATTAGGGAAAAACTGTTTTTT

D: NA
size: many
V: TRBV29-1
J: TRBJ1-2
CDR3: CSVEDQEVGYGYTF
DNA: TGCAGCGTTGAAGATCAGGAGGTTGGCTATGGCTACACCTTC

D: TRBD2
size: many
V: TRBV5-4
J: TRBJ2-1
CDR3: CASSTASGVYNEQFF
DNA: TGTGCCAGCAGCACCGCTAGCGGGGTTTACAATGAGCAGTTCTTC

D: TRBD2
size: many
V: TRBV29-1
J: TRBJ2-7
CDR3: CSVVSSGMSFEQYF
DNA: TGCAGCGTTGTGTCCAGCGGGATGAGTTTCGAGCAGTACTTC

D: TRBD1
size: NA
V: TRBV10-3
J: TRBJ2-3
CDR3: CAISERGTGGRDTQYF
DNA: TGTGCCATCAGTGAGCGCGGTACAGGGGGCAGAGATACGCAGTATTTT

D: TRBD2
size: many
V: TRBV7-2
J: TRBJ2-3
CDR3: CASSWVSSGGESTDTQYF
DNA: TGTGCCAGCAGCTGGGTGTCTAGCGGGGGGGAAAGCACAGATACGCAGTATTTT

D: NA
size: few
V: TRBV6-1
J: TRBJ2-1
CDR3: CASSGGISSYNEQFF
DNA: TGTGCCAGCAGTGGGGGGATCAGCTCCTACAATGAGCAGTTCTTC

D: NA
size: few
V: TRBV20-1
J: TRBJ2-1
CDR3: CSHQPPQGFSEQFF
DNA: TGCAGTCATCAACCCCCACAGGGATTTAGTGAGCAGTTCTTC

D: TRBD1
size: NA
V: TRBV5-1
J: TRBJ1-1
CDR3: CASSLGQLLDTEAFF
DNA: TGCGCCAGCAGCCTGGGACAGTTGTTGGACACTGAAGCTTTCTTT

D: NA
size: few
V: TRBV9
J: TRBJ2-3
CDR3: CASSGGIGTTDTQYF
DNA: TGTGCCAGCAGCGGGGGGATAGGGACAACAGATACGCAGTATTTT

D: NA
size: few
V: TRBV6-1
J: TRBJ1-1
CDR3: CASSSRNTEAFF
DNA: TGTGCCAGCAGTTCCAGGAACACTGAAGCTTTCTTT

D: TRBD1
size: few
V: TRBV4-3
J: TRBJ2-3
CDR3: CASSQDAPGQQLTDTQYF
DNA: TGCGCCAGCAGCCAAGACGCACCGGGACAGCAACTCACAGATACGCAGTATTTT

D: NA
size: many
V: TRBV12-3/TRBV12-4
J: TRBJ1-1
CDR3: CASSYRMSNTEAFF
DNA: TGTGCCAGCAGTTACCGGATGAGCAACACTGAAGCTTTCTTT

D: TRBD1
size: many
V: TRBV6-2/TRBV6-3
J: TRBJ1-2
CDR3: CASRDRIYGYTF
DNA: TGTGCCAGCAGGGACAGGATCTATGGCTACACCTTC

D: TRBD2
size: NA
V: TRBV28
J: TRBJ2-2
CDR3: CASSLGGSITGELFF
DNA: TGTGCCAGCAGTTTGGGAGGGTCGATCACCGGGGAGCTGTTTTTT

D: NA
size: NA
V: TRBV5-1
J: TRBJ2-2
CDR3: CASSLEVQVNTGELFF
DNA: TGCGCCAGCAGCTTGGAAGTCCAGGTTAACACCGGGGAGCTGTTTTTT

D: NA
size: few
V: TRBV2
J: TRBJ1-1
CDR3: CATGEVGTEAFF
DNA: TGTGCCACAGGGGAGGTAGGCACTGAAGCTTTCTTT